This entry describes one T cell receptor (beta chain). This clonotype occurred a few times. The specificity of this receptor is unknown. One end of the junction varies from germline; a read error may be responsible. The sample comes from a study of blood T cells in healthy people across ages (dated by TCRdb to the mid-2010s). Study-wide context: In model experiments, roughly one uniquely barcoded TCR beta cDNA molecule per two T cells was captured by template switching. Four age groups were formed from the donors: young (average approximately 15 years), middle-aged (more than 35), aged (roughly 56) and long-lived (less than 85). Age-related changes in TCR beta repertoire diversity were measured in the study by deep sequencing normalized with unique cDNA molecular identifiers. The study analyzed two additional independent replicas of 1 million unique cDNA reads from the same blood draw for two donors, one aged 18 to 30 and one aged 80 or older. To avoid experimental bias, donors of different ages were distributed randomly across sequencing lanes.

Preparation of the library involved 5' RACE. These reads were obtained on an Illumina HiSeq 2500. A second PCR of about 6 to 11 cycles was performed with a sample-barcoded 5' primer and a J-beta primer mix. A unique molecular identifier was introduced onto each TCR beta cDNA molecule by a template-switch 5' adaptor carrying 12 random nucleotides. Each sample yielded at least 2.5 million CDR3-containing paired-end reads. All of the RNA was converted into first-strand cDNA using the Mint cDNA synthesis kit, with a TRBC-specific oligonucleotide serving as the primer. After uracil-DNA glycosylase treatment, a first 18-cycle PCR used universal primers M1SS and BC2_uni_R on all cDNA. From the authors' description of their analysis: For normalization, 1 million high-quality reads, each with a distinct molecular identifier, were randomly selected from each sample. Instead of being binned into consensus sequences, reads with shared molecular identifiers were discarded. CDR3 identification, clonotype clustering and error correction used MiTCR with a Q25 quality threshold and the strictest error-elimination algorithm. A nonparametric unseen species model with Euler transformation was used to estimate lower-bound total TCR beta diversity. TCRdb ran its own pipeline on the public reads, namely fastp trimming at Q25 and MiXCR clone calling, and kept in-frame beta chains. Rows are unified per CDR3 protein, each entry keeping the most common DNA and genes. The V and J calls come from TCRdb's annotation, not from the publication. The sample contains a few hundred thousand distinct CDR3 sequences, 27% of them found a single time. Jointly, the top ten make up about 18% of the sample.

CDR1 SGHTA and CDR2 FQGNSA were looked up in the germline V gene. Counted from cysteine to phenylalanine, this CDR3 has 18 amino acids. Just CDR3 DNA is preserved here, 54 bases in frame from base 1. What the authors observed across the whole study: Donor CMV infection status was unknown, potentially confounding age-related changes in expanded clonotypes. Estimates of total diversity from one million sequenced T cells were regarded as lower bounds and underestimates. Bulk unsorted PBMC profiling prevented conclusive comparison of naive and antigen-experienced compartments. Compared with the aged group, the long-lived group had more naive CD4+ T cells, fewer expanded clones and increased TCR diversity, a pattern suggesting age selection. A strong correlation was found between observed TCR beta diversity and the percentage of naive T cells measured by flow cytometry. Observed TCR beta diversity per million T cells fell roughly linearly with age, and a significant reduction was already apparent by age around 39.

Systemically healthy Caucasian individuals from Russia, some 38 in total and aged roughly 6 to 100 years, were included as donors. Each donor gave 8 to 10 milliliters of peripheral blood, drawn into EDTA-treated Vacutainer tubes. Ficoll-Paque density-gradient centrifugation was used to isolate PBMCs, with at least 6.5 million per sample. Total RNA, at least 6 micrograms per sample, was extracted from PBMCs with Trizol reagent. For every donor, an aliquot of PBMCs went through flow cytometry to measure the percentages of naive CD45RAhigh/CD27high T cells. The sequenced sample was blood. This clonotype was obtained from a woman in her 70s in good health. The V and J segments used are TRBV7-2 and TRBJ2-4; TRBD2 could be the D gene, as 6 bases match. The DNA is as follows: TGTGCCATCAGCTTAGTCGGGGGTGGGGAACTAGCCAAAAACATTCAGTACTTC. Its translation reads: CAISLVGGGELAKNIQYF. Joined to the reference TRBV7-2 and TRBJ2-4 proteins, this CDR3 gives the full variable domain: GAGVSQSPSNKVTEKGKDVELRCDPISGHTALYWYRQSLGQGLEFLIYFQGNSAPDKSGLPSDRFSAERTGGSVSTLTIQRTQQEDSAVYLCAISLVGGGELAKNIQYFGAGTRLSVL.